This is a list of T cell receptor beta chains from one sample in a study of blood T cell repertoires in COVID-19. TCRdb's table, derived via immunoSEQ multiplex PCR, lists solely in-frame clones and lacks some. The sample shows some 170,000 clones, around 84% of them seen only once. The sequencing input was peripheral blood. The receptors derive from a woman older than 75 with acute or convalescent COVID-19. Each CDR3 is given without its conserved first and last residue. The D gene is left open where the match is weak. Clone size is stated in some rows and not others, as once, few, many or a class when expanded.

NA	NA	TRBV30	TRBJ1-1	AWSRVTEAF
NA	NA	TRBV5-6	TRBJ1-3	ASSPRQGNTIY
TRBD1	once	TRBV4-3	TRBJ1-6	ASSQGDRDNSPLH
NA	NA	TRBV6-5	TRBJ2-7	ASSYSPGTYEQY
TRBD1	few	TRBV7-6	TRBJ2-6	ASRSLDRNGANVLT
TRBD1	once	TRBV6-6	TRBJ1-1	ASSQRTGLGTGFYTEAF
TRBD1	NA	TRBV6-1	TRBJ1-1	ASSERGWVQGAAF
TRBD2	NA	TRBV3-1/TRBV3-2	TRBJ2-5	ASSQGSGGLGETQY
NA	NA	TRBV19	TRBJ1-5	ASRSRGANQPQH
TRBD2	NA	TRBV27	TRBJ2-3	ASSGLAGAQRDTQY
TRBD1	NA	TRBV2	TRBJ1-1	ASSRGRDTEAF
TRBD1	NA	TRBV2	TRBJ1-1	ASTDRVGTEAF
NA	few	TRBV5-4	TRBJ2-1	ASIETGNYNEQF
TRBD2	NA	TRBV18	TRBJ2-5	ASSLGTTQETQY
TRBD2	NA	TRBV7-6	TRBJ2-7	ASSLEGVSGRYEQY
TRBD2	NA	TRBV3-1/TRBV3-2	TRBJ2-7	ASSQASGGHYEQY
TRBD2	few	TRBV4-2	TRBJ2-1	ASSPNSGLINNEQF
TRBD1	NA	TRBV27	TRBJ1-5	ASSLVDRVSNQPQH
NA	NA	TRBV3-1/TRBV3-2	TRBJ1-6	ASSHNPGSYNSPLH
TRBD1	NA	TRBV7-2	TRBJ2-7	ASSLQGARNEQY
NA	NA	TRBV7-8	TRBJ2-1	ASSLFRGNEQF
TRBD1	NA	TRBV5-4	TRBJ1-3	ASSLSRQGATGNTIY
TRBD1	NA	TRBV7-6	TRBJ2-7	ASSLQVGTGALEQY
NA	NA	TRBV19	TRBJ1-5	ASSRRTAGSNQPQH
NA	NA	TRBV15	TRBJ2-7	ATSSGGRGVYEQY
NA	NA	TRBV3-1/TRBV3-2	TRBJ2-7	ASSQDLGKYEQY
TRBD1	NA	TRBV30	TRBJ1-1	AWRVPDRDTEAF
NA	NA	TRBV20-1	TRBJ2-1	SAKREQF
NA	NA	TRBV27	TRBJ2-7	ASSLTSNYEQY
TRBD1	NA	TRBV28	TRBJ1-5	ASLPGGQGGWSNQPQH
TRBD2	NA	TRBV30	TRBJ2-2	AQEAGGNTGELF
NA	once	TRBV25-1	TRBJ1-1	ASSELRGLNTEAF
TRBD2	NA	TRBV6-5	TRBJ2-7	ASSYSFAGGSYEQY
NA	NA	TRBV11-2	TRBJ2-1	ASSPFSGGPYNEQF
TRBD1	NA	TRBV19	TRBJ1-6	ASSRDRGRNSPLH
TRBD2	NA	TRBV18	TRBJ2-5	ASSLGSGGQETQY
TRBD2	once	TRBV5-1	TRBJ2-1	ASTNVPGTNLYNEQF
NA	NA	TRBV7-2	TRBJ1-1	ASSEQYRMNTEAF
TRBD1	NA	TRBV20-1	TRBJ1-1	SASKGAGNTEAF
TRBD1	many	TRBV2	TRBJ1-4	ASRDRVGSEKLF
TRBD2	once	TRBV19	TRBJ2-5	ASTGGGDRETQY
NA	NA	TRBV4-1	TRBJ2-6	ASSQFKTLTGSGANVLT
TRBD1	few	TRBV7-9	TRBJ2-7	ASSLGDRGFGYEQY
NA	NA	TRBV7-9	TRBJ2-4	ASSRSGQERAKNIQY
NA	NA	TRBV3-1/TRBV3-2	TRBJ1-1	ASSGQPDTEAF
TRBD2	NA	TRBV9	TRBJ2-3	ASSVLSSGGDTQY
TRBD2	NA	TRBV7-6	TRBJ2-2	ASSSLTGTRDTGELF
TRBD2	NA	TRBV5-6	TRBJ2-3	ASSLSGEGLMTDTQY
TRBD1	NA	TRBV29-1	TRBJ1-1	SVHRTGGGTEAF
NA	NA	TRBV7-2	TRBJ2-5	ASSHRQVRETQY
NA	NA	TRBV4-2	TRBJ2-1	ASSQEGPAYGEQF